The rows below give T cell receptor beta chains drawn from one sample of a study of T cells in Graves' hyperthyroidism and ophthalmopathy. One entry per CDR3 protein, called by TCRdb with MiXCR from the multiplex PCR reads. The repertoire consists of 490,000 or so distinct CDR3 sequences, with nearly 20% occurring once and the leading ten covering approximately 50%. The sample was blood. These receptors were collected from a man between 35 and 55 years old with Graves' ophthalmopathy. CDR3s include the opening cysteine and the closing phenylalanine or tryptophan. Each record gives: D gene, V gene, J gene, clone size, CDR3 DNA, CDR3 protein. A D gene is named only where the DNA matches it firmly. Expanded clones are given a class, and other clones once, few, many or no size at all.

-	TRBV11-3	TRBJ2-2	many	TGTGCCAGCAGCTTAGCTCATGGAGGGGGCACCGGGGAGCTGTTTTTT	CASSLAHGGGTGELFF
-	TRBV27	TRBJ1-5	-	TGTGCCAGCAGTCCTTGGAACCTTAATCAGCCCCAGCATTTT	CASSPWNLNQPQHF
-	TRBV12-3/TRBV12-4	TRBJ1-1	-	TGTGCCAGCAGTTACAGGTCGAGAAACACTGAAGCTTTCTTT	CASSYRSRNTEAFF
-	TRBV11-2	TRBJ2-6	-	TGTGCCAGCAGCTTAGATCGCCAAGCGGGTCGCTCTGGGGCCAACGTCCTGACTTTC	CASSLDRQAGRSGANVLTF
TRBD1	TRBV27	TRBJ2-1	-	TGTGCCAGCAGTTTGCAGGGGGCACATGAGCAGTTCTTC	CASSLQGAHEQFF
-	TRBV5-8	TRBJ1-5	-	TGTGCCAGCAGCCCCAGTAGCGAAGGCAATCAGCCCCAGCATTTT	CASSPSSEGNQPQHF
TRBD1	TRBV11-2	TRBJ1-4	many	TGTGCCAGCAGCTTGGGGACAGGGGGGTACTCTAATGAAAAACTGTTTTTT	CASSLGTGGYSNEKLFF
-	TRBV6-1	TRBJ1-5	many	TGTGCCAGCAGTGAGCTGGTCCTGCCCCCCATCAATCAGCCCCAGCATTTT	CASSELVLPPINQPQHF
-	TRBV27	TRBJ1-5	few	TGTGCCAGCAGTCCGGCACAGGGTGACCAGCCCCAGCATTTT	CASSPAQGDQPQHF
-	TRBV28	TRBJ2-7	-	TGTGCCAGCAGTCCCGACTCCGATACCGGGTACGAGCAGTACTTC	CASSPDSDTGYEQYF
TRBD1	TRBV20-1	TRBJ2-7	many	TGCAGTGCTTTGGGACAGTCGAACTACGAGCAGTACTTC	CSALGQSNYEQYF
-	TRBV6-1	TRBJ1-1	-	TGTGCCAGCAGTGGAACAGGGCCCACTGAAGCTTTCTTT	CASSGTGPTEAFF
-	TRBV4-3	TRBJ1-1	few	TGCGCCAGCAGCCAAGGAGCACAATTGAACACTGAAGCTTTCTTT	CASSQGAQLNTEAFF
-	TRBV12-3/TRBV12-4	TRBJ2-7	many	TGTGCCAGCAGTTTCTTCGTGCGGGATGAGCAGTACTTC	CASSFFVRDEQYF
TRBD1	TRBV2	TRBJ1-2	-	TGTGCCAGCAGTATTAACAGGGGGGGGCTCTATGGCCACACCTTC	CASSINRGGLYGHTF
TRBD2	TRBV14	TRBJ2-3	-	TGTGCCAGCAGCTCCCCTCGAAGTAGCGGGGTTTATACGCAGTATTTT	CASSSPRSSGVYTQYF
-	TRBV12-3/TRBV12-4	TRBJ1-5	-	TGTGCCAGCAGTTTAGACCTGGGGGGGGCTAGCAATCAGCCCCAGCATTTT	CASSLDLGGASNQPQHF
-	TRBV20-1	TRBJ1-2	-	TGCAGTGCCCCCGGGCGCGGGGCGACCCGGGAGAACTTGGTTGGCTACACCTTC	CSAPGRGATRENLVGYTF
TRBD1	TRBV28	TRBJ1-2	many	TGTGCCAGCAGTTCGGGACAGGCCCTTTACGGCTACACCTTC	CASSSGQALYGYTF
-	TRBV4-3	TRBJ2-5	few	TGCGCCAGCAGCCAAGCAGGGACCCAAGAGACCCAGTACTTC	CASSQAGTQETQYF
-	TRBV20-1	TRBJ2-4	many	TGCAGTGCCCCTGGCGGGGTTGGGAAAAACATTCAGTACTTC	CSAPGGVGKNIQYF
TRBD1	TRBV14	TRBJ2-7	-	TGTGCCAGCAGCCTCAACCGGGACAGGGTCGTGTGGTATGGTTCCTACGAGCAGTACTTC	CASSLNRDRVVWYGSYEQYF
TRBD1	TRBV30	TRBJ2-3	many	TGTGCCTTACACCGGGACAGGGGGCATGATACGCAGTATTTT	CALHRDRGHDTQYF
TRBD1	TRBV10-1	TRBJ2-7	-	TGCGCCAGCAACGGAATTAACGGGACAGGGGACTACGAGCAGTACTTC	CASNGINGTGDYEQYF
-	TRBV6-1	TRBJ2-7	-	TGTGCCAGCAGCACACAGGCGGGGTTTTACGAGCAGTACTTC	CASSTQAGFYEQYF
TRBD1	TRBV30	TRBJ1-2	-	TGTGCCTGGATCGGCTTAGGGGGCGTACTAACTAACTATGGCTACACCTTC	CAWIGLGGVLTNYGYTF
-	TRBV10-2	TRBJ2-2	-	TGCGCCACTTCAGGCTGGGGGAGCGGGGAGCTGTTTTTT	CATSGWGSGELFF
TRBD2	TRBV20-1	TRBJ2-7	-	TGCAGTGCCCTTCGGACTAGCGGGGACGAGCAGTACTTC	CSALRTSGDEQYF
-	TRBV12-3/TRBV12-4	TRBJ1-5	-	TGTGCCAGCAATTCTCTCTTTCGGGGTAGGAATCAGCCCCAGCATTTT	CASNSLFRGRNQPQHF
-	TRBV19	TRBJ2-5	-	TGTGCCAGTAGTATAAGGACCCCACAGGGTCAAGAGACCCAGTACTTC	CASSIRTPQGQETQYF
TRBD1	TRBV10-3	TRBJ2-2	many	TGTGCCATCAGTGAGCGGACAGGGACGAACACCGGGGAGCTGTTTTTT	CAISERTGTNTGELFF
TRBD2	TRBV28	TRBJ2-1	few	TGTGCCAGCAGTTCGGGACTAGCGGGCCGCTATTCCTACAATGAGCAGTTCTTC	CASSSGLAGRYSYNEQFF
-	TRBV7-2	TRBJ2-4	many	TGTGCCAGCAGCTTAGGCCAGGGTATTCGGAACATTCAGTACTTC	CASSLGQGIRNIQYF
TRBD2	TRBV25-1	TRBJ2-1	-	TGTGCCAGTCTAAGCGGGGCCTACAATGAGCAGTTCTTC	CASLSGAYNEQFF
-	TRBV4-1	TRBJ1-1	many	TGCGCCAGCAGCCAAACTGGGACACAGGCGAATGAAGCTTTCTTT	CASSQTGTQANEAFF